These 22 T cell receptor beta chains were sequenced from one sample in a study of blood T cell repertoires in COVID-19. The data were produced by immunoSEQ multiplex PCR, yet TCRdb's version contains in-frame clones alone and is incomplete. Here the sample spans around 160,000 clones, 88% being singletons. The specimen was peripheral blood. These receptors were obtained from a human donor in a cohort sampled during active COVID-19.

This clone was seen only a few times. The genes are TRBV19 and TRBJ2-7; weak D call: TRBD1 (6 bases). There are 12 residues in the CDR3. The germline CDR1 and CDR2 sequences are LNHDA and SQIVND (reference sequence). With 3 bases removed from V and 6 bases from J, the gap between germline ends came to 9 bases. The CDR3 loop is CASSITGSEQYF. The CDR3 DNA is TGTGCCAGTAGTATCACAGGGAGCGAGCAGTACTTC.

This chain connects TRBV7-9 to TRBJ1-4, with 7 bases identical to TRBD1. The V gene end was trimmed by 5 bases and the J gene end by 4 bases; junction bases not matched to a gene: 7. Germline CDR1 reads SEHNR; CDR2 reads FQNEAQ (reference sequence). CDR3 length: 15 residues. CDR3 sequence reads: CASSPGGDSNEKLFF. CDR3 sequence (DNA): TGTGCCAGCAGCCCGGGGGGGGACAGTAATGAAAAACTGTTTTTT. Complete variable domain (other parts from reference TRBV7-9 and TRBJ1-4): DTGVSQNPRHKITKRGQNVTFRCDPISEHNRLYWYRQTLGQGPEFLTYFQNEAQLEKSRLLSDRFSAERPKGSFSTLEIQRTEQGDSAMYLCASSPGGDSNEKLFFGSGTQLSVL.

The CDR3 DNA follows: TGTGCCAGCAGCCAAGATCTCGGAACCCAGGGTTCCTGTTTCTTC. Protein: CASSQDLGTQGSCFF. V is TRBV3-1 (or the pseudogene TRBV3-2) and J is TRBJ2-1, with D tentatively TRBD1 (5 bases). V was clipped by 0 bases and J by 16 bases, with 22 bases between them. There are 15 residues in the CDR3. Germline V gene lookup returns CDR1 LGHDT and CDR2 YNNKEL (reference sequence).

The chain recombines TRBV6-6 with TRBJ2-1; D might be TRBD1 (7 bases). The CDR3 totals 15 residues. Deletions cut 4 bases from V and 8 bases from J, with 18 bases between. The germline CDR1 and CDR2 sequences are MNHNY and SVGAGI (reference sequence). The CDR3 loop is CASSWRAGGGDEQFF. The CDR3 nucleotides read TGTGCCAGCAGTTGGCGGGCAGGGGGAGGCGATGAGCAGTTCTTC.

The CDR3 bases are TGTGCCAGCAGCACCCAGGGGGTTCGAGAGACCCAGTACTTC. Encoded protein: CASSTQGVRETQYF. V is TRBV7-9 and J is TRBJ2-5, with 7 bases fitting TRBD1. In germline, CDR1 is SEHNR, CDR2 FQNEAQ (reference sequence). With V trimmed by 5 bases and J by 4 bases, 7 bases remained unmatched. The CDR3 loop spans 14 amino acids.

This clone was counted only a few times. The V and J genes are TRBV4-3 and TRBJ1-2, with TRBD1 matching over 9 bases. The V and J ends lost 5 bases and 4 bases, in that order; junction bases with no gene match: 5. Germline assignment: CDR1 LGHNA and CDR2 YSLEER. This CDR3 is built from 14 residues. The chain's CDR3 is CASSAQGAGYGYTF. CDR3 nucleotide sequence: TGCGCCAGCAGCGCACAGGGGGCAGGCTATGGCTACACCTTC.

This rearrangement joins TRBV3-1 (or the pseudogene TRBV3-2) to TRBJ1-3; unclear D gene. Germline assignment: CDR1 LGHDT and CDR2 YNNKEL (reference sequence). Trimming stripped 4 bases from V and 3 bases from J, with 13 bases between. The CDR3 contains 15 residues. The CDR3 DNA is TGTGCCAGCAGCCGAGCTGAGGCATTTGGAAACACCATATATTTT. Its translation is CASSRAEAFGNTIYF.

V gene TRBV14 combines with J gene TRBJ2-7; 7 bases match TRBD1. CDR3 length: 12 amino acids. With V trimmed by 6 bases and J by 6 bases, 5 bases remained unmatched. CDR1 and CDR2 from the germline V gene are SGHDN and FVKESK. CDR3 in DNA: TGTGCCAGCAGACCGACAGGGAGCGAGCAGTACTTC. It codes for CASRPTGSEQYF.

The V gene is TRBV7-2, the J gene TRBJ1-5, with a possible D match to TRBD1 (6 bases). The V end lost 5 bases, the J end lost 5 bases, and 16 bases lay between the germline ends. The germline V gene encodes CDR1 SGHTA and CDR2 FQGNSA. The CDR3 sequence is 15 residues long. The CDR3 nucleotides read TGTGCCAGCAGCCAGGGGTCGGGGCCTGATCAGCCCCAGCATTTT. Residues: CASSQGSGPDQPQHF.

V and J are TRBV4-3 and TRBJ1-1; possibly TRBD1 for D (6 bases). The V end was cut by 1 base, the J end by 6 bases, with 12 bases between. Germline V CDR1 and CDR2: LGHNA, YSLEER. The CDR3 spans 14 residues. This CDR3 is CASSQAGDRAEAFF. The DNA for the CDR3 is TGCGCCAGCAGCCAAGCAGGGGATAGGGCTGAAGCTTTCTTT.

The chain is built from TRBV7-8 and TRBJ2-3; D is perhaps TRBD2 (6 bases). Trimming pared 0 bases from V and 6 bases from J, leaving 10 bases between. This CDR3 contains 14 residues. The germline V gene encodes CDR1 SGHVS and CDR2 FQNEAQ. The CDR3 loop is CASSLAEGSDTQYF. CDR3 sequence (DNA): TGTGCCAGCAGCTTAGCGGAGGGGTCCGATACGCAGTATTTT.

This chain connects TRBV6-5 to TRBJ2-2; TRBD1 might be the D (6 bases). CDR1 is MNHEY and CDR2 is SVGAGI in the germline V gene. Trimming took off 6 bases at V and 6 bases at J, with 17 bases between the two ends. The CDR3 sequence is 15 residues long. The DNA of the CDR3 is TGTGCCAGCAGGTACCAACAGGGTATAGCCGGGGAGCTGTTTTTT. Protein: CASRYQQGIAGELFF.

The V gene is TRBV7-2, the J gene TRBJ2-1; 11 bases are shared with TRBD2. V was pared by 5 bases and J by 4 bases, with 4 bases of the junction left unmatched. This CDR3 region has 15 residues. In germline, CDR1 is SGHTA, CDR2 FQGNSA. The CDR3 DNA reads as TGTGCCAGCAGCGCTCTAGCGGGGGGATACAATGAGCAGTTCTTC. This gives the protein CASSALAGGYNEQFF.

The chain combines TRBV29-1 with TRBJ2-1; D perhaps matches TRBD1 (5 bases). Trimming shortened V by 3 bases and J by 2 bases, and 11 bases separated the two germline ends. Germline CDR1 SQVTM, CDR2 ANQGSEA. The CDR3 length is 14 residues. CDR3: CSVEDKLPYNEQFF. The CDR3 DNA follows: TGCAGCGTTGAGGACAAACTCCCCTACAATGAGCAGTTCTTC.

The chain links TRBV19 to TRBJ2-7, with 9 bases identical to TRBD1. The CDR3 runs to 14 residues. V trimming: 5 bases; J trimming: 1 base; junction bases outside the gene matches: 3. Germline V gives CDR1 LNHDA, CDR2 SQIVND (reference sequence). The CDR3 DNA reads TGTGCCAGTAGTCCCGGGACAGGGTCCTACGAGCAGTACTTC. Protein product: CASSPGTGSYEQYF.

The gene calls are TRBV6-2 or TRBV6-3 and TRBJ1-5; 7 positions match TRBD1. J lost 4 bases, V lost 5 bases, and 5 bases had no gene match. This CDR3 contains 14 residues. Germline CDR1 MNHEY, CDR2 SVGEGT. CDR3 loop: CASSDGQENQPQHF. Here the CDR3 DNA reads TGTGCCAGCAGTGACGGACAGGAAAATCAGCCCCAGCATTTT.

The chain carries TRBV28 and TRBJ2-1, with 13 bases lining up with TRBD2. The CDR3 covers 20 residues. CDR1 is MDHEN and CDR2 is SYDVKM in the germline V gene. V lost 4 bases and J lost 0; bases outside the gene matches: 12. As DNA, the CDR3 is TGTGCCAGCAGTTCCCCGCGACTAGCGGGGGGAGAGAGCTCCTACAATGAGCAGTTCTTC. This codes for CASSSPRLAGGESSYNEQFF.

The chain carries TRBV6-2 or TRBV6-3 and TRBJ1-2; D is undetermined. This CDR3 comprises 11 residues. Germline assignment: CDR1 MNHEY and CDR2 SVGEGT. The V and J ends lost 6 bases and 5 bases respectively, with 7 bases between them. CDR3 in DNA: TGTGCCAGCAGCGGGCCTTATGGCTACACCTTC. This codes for CASSGPYGYTF.

The V gene is TRBV7-8, the J gene TRBJ2-2, with 12 bases aligning to TRBD2. The length of the CDR3 is 18 residues. J was trimmed by 1 base and V by 6 bases; bases with no gene match: 9. CDR1 is SGHVS, CDR2 FQNEAQ, per germline. In DNA form, the CDR3 reads TGTGCCAGCAGGTCGCGACTAGCGGGAGCCGGGAACACCGGGGAGCTGTTTTTT. Protein sequence: CASRSRLAGAGNTGELFF.

The chain recombines TRBV7-8 with TRBJ1-2; 9 positions agree with TRBD1. J was trimmed by 4 bases and V by 4 bases; bases with no gene match: 7. The germline V gene encodes CDR1 SGHVS and CDR2 FQNEAQ. The CDR3 contains 15 residues. The CDR3 here is CASSSRGQGIYGYTF. The CDR3 bases are TGTGCCAGCAGCTCTAGGGGACAGGGAATCTATGGCTACACCTTC.

Remarks on this clone: Sequence at one end of the junction differs from germline and may be a read error. The chain employs TRBV6-1 and TRBJ1-2; D uncertain. The CDR3 runs to 14 residues. From germline, CDR1 is MNHNS and CDR2 SASEGT. The CDR3 bases are TGTGCCAGCAGTGAAAGCGGGCCTAACTATGACTACACCTTC. It translates to CASSESGPNYDYTF.

The V call is TRBV7-2, the J call TRBJ1-2; 7 bases line up with TRBD1. With 6 bases clipped from V and 4 bases from J, the junction kept 8 bases outside the gene matches. Germline-derived CDR1 and CDR2 are SGHTA and FQGNSA. This CDR3 region has 14 residues. CDR3 coding DNA: TGTGCCAGCAGACGGGACAGTGATTTCTATGGCTACACCTTC. Translated: CASRRDSDFYGYTF.